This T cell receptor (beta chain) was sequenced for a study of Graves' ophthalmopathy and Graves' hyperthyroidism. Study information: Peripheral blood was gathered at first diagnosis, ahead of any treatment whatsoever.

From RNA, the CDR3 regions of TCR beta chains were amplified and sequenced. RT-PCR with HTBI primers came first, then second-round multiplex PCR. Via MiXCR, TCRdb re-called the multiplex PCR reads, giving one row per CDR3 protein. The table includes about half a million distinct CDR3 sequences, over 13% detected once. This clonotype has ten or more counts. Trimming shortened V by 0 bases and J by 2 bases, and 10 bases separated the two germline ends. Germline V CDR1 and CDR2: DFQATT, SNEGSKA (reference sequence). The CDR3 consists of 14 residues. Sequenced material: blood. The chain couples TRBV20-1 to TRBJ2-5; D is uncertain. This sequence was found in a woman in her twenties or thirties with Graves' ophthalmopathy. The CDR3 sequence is CSARDLALQETQYF. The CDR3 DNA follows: TGCAGTGCTAGAGATCTGGCACTTCAAGAGACCCAGTACTTC.